The text below deals with one T cell receptor beta chain. Antigen unknown. V lost 2 bases and J lost 2, with 13 bases in between. This CDR3 has 16 amino acids. Germline V gene data show CDR1 as MNHEY and CDR2 as SVGEGT. This record belongs to a study of T cell responses to AZD1222 COVID-19 vaccine. General study results and limits: Increased Spike-specific TCR breadth and depth were observed after two AZD1222 doses. Donor demographics were predominantly white British with a female majority; clonal diversity may be underestimated. Variant regions that are unmutated are reportedly the target of nearly half of spike-specific TCRs. CD4 TCRs linked to vaccination spanned spike, dominating at 160-218 and 743-854.

Clones were sequenced by immunoSEQ multiplex PCR, and TCRdb holds only the in-frame ones, with some missing. The sample has 210,000 or so clones, roughly 91% seen once; the top ten hold around 1%. This sequence joins TRBV6-2 or TRBV6-3 and TRBJ1-5; D not certain. The receptor comes from an adult in good health. The specimen comprised peripheral blood, sampled on day 0 of MenACWY control vaccination. The CDR3 loop reads CASSYNPGRGNQPQHF. The CDR3 bases are TGTGCCAGCAGTTACAACCCGGGGAGAGGCAATCAGCCCCAGCATTTT.